The 17 T cell receptor beta chains below were found in one sample sequenced in a study of blood T cell repertoires in COVID-19. Profiled with immunoSEQ multiplex PCR; TCRdb holds only in-frame clones, not every one. The table records 150,000 to 200,000 clones, about four fifths of them present only once. The sequenced material came from peripheral blood. Every receptor here comes from a woman in her sixties or seventies with COVID-19, enrolled during active disease.

The chain has TRBV6-6 and TRBJ2-2; 7 bases line up with TRBD2. Trimming removed 2 bases from V and 5 bases from J; junction bases left unmatched: 8. CDR3 length equals 16 residues. Per germline, CDR1 MNHNY and CDR2 SVGAGI (reference sequence). CDR3 in DNA: TGTGCCAGCAGTTACCTAGCGGAGAAAGGGACCGGGGAGCTGTTTTTT. Translating it yields CASSYLAEKGTGELFF.

This clone was seen a single time. V usage is TRBV28 and J usage is TRBJ2-7, with 7 bases aligning to TRBD2. The ends lost 1 base at V and 2 bases at J; junction bases unmatched: 8. The length of the CDR3 is 16 residues. Germline CDR1 is MDHEN and CDR2 is SYDVKM. This CDR3 reads CASSLSSTSFPYEQYF. The CDR3 DNA sequence: TGTGCCAGCAGTTTATCTTCGACTAGCTTTCCCTACGAGCAGTACTTC.

The rearrangement uses TRBV28 and TRBJ1-1; a weak D match, TRBD1 (5 bases). The CDR3 has 14 residues. Germline V lookup: CDR1 MDHEN, CDR2 SYDVKM. V shed 5 bases and J shed 5 bases, with 15 bases lying between them. The CDR3 coding sequence is TGTGCCAGCAGTCCCATGCAGGGTAGGACTGAAGCTTTCTTT. It codes for CASSPMQGRTEAFF.

The count of this clone is one. This chain connects TRBV15 to TRBJ1-5, with D possibly TRBD1 on 6 matching bases. Germline CDR1 LNHNV, CDR2 YYDKDF (reference sequence). V lost 0 bases, J lost 4 bases, and 13 bases lay in between. There are 16 residues in the CDR3. This CDR3 is CATSRDGQRGNQPQHF. As DNA, the CDR3 is TGTGCCACCAGCAGAGATGGACAGCGGGGAAATCAGCCCCAGCATTTT.

This chain uses TRBV6-5 with TRBJ2-2; TRBD1 aligns across 7 bases. Losses at the gene ends were 8 bases for V and 3 bases for J; bases not matched to a gene: 6. The CDR3 sequence is 14 residues long. Germline loops: CDR1 MNHEY, CDR2 SVGAGI. Here the CDR3 reads CASGRDRDTGELFF. As DNA, the CDR3 is TGTGCCAGCGGCCGGGACAGAGACACCGGGGAGCTGTTTTTT.

This sequence joins TRBV27 and TRBJ1-5, with 9 bases lining up with TRBD1. The V gene end was trimmed by 5 bases and the J gene end by 6 bases; junction bases not matched to a gene: 8. The CDR3 contains 15 residues. Germline values: CDR1 MNHEY, CDR2 SMNVEV (reference sequence). The CDR3 coding sequence is TGTGCCAGCAGTAGAAGACAGGGGGTAGGTCAGCCCCAGCATTTT. Protein product: CASSRRQGVGQPQHF.

The V gene is TRBV4-3, the J gene TRBJ2-7; possible D gene TRBD2, 6 bases. Germline-derived CDR1 and CDR2 are LGHNA and YSLEER. This CDR3 contains 14 residues. The V gene lost 0 bases and the J gene lost 7 bases, with 13 bases spanning the gap. DNA for the CDR3: TGCGCCAGCAGCCAAGATGCGGGGTCTTGGGAGCAGTACTTC. It yields the protein CASSQDAGSWEQYF.

This chain uses TRBV19 with TRBJ2-1; 7 positions agree with TRBD2. Looked up from germline, CDR1 is LNHDA and CDR2 is SQIVND (reference sequence). Unmatched junction bases numbered 12, after V lost 8 bases and J lost 8 bases. CDR3 length equals 14 residues. DNA for the CDR3: TGTGCCAGTGAGGACGGCGGGAGAACAGATGAGCAGTTCTTC. Translation gives CASEDGGRTDEQFF. The entire variable domain, with the rest obtained from reference TRBV19 and TRBJ2-1, is as follows: DGGITQSPKYLFRKEGQNVTLSCEQNLNHDAMYWYRQDPGQGLRLIYYSQIVNDFQKGDIAEGYSVSREKKESFPLTVTSAQKNPTAFYLCASEDGGRTDEQFFGPGTRLTVL.

The V call is TRBV29-1, the J call TRBJ1-2, with D possibly matching TRBD1 (5 bases). This CDR3 is 11 amino acids long. Trimming cost V 7 bases and J 4 bases, with 10 bases left between them. CDR1 and CDR2 (germline): SQVTM, ANQGSEA. CDR3 sequence: CSAFDSYGYTF. CDR3 DNA sequence: TGCAGCGCCTTTGACAGCTATGGCTACACCTTC.

In its sample, this clone was seen once. This rearrangement joins TRBV30 to TRBJ1-1; D gene uncertain. V lost 8 bases, J lost 4 bases, and 17 bases lay in between. The CDR3 extends over 13 amino acids. Germline V gives CDR1 GTSNPN, CDR2 SVGIG (reference sequence). This chain's CDR3 is CAARRRVGTEAFF. CDR3 DNA: TGTGCCGCAAGACGACGGGTAGGCACTGAAGCTTTCTTT. Using reference TRBV30 and TRBJ1-1 for the parts outside the CDR3, the full variable domain is SQTIHQWPATLVQPVGSPLSLECTVEGTSNPNLYWYRQAAGRGLQLLFYSVGIGQISSEVPQNLSASRPQDRQFILSSKKLLLSDSGFYLCAARRRVGTEAFFGQGTRLTVV.

This chain joins TRBV29-1 and TRBJ2-7, with 12 nucleotides matching TRBD2. This CDR3 has 15 residues. V lost 6 bases and J lost 0; bases outside the gene matches: 6. The V gene's germline CDR1 is SQVTM and CDR2 ANQGSEA. In DNA form, the CDR3 reads TGCAGCGTCCCCGGACTAGCGGGAAACTCCTACGAGCAGTACTTC. The encoded protein is CSVPGLAGNSYEQYF.

The gene calls are TRBV7-2 and TRBJ2-6; the D is unclear. This CDR3 is 15 amino acids long. Germline CDR1 reads SGHTA; CDR2 reads FQGNSA. With 5 bases removed from V and 0 bases from J, the gap between germline ends came to 8 bases. Written as DNA, the CDR3 is TGTGCCAGCAGCAGATCTAGCTCTGGGGCCAACGTCCTGACTTTC. Protein: CASSRSSSGANVLTF.

The chain carries TRBV2 and TRBJ2-5; 7 nucleotides agree with TRBD2. V dropped 8 bases and J dropped 5; count of bases not matched to a gene: 5. Germline-derived CDR1 and CDR2 are SNHLY and FYNNEI. There are 12 residues in the CDR3. The CDR3 sequence: CASREDWETQYF. The CDR3 coding sequence is TGTGCCAGCCGGGAGGACTGGGAGACCCAGTACTTC.

The rearrangement uses TRBV19 and TRBJ1-1; D is unclear. There are 13 residues in the CDR3. Trimming shortened V by 5 bases and J by 6 bases, and 13 bases separated the two germline ends. CDR1 and CDR2 (germline): LNHDA, SQIVND (reference sequence). DNA of the CDR3: TGTGCCAGTAGTCACCGGGGATGGGCTGAAGCTTTCTTT. It is translated as CASSHRGWAEAFF.

This clone has only a few counts. This chain uses TRBV5-6 with TRBJ1-2; no clear D gene. CDR1 and CDR2 from the germline V gene are SGHDT and YYEEEE. V was cut by 0 bases and J by 8 bases, with 11 bases left in between. CDR3 size: 13 residues. CDR3 bases: TGTGCCAGCAGCTTGGCCCGGGGATTAGGCTACACCTTC. Its protein is CASSLARGLGYTF.

This sequence joins TRBV28 and TRBJ2-7; 8 nucleotides line up with TRBD2. The CDR3 has 16 amino acids. Germline CDR1 MDHEN, CDR2 SYDVKM. V trimming: 4 bases; J trimming: 3 bases; junction bases outside the gene matches: 11. In DNA, the CDR3 is TGTGCCAGCAGTTCCCCGGGAGGGGCATTAAGCTACGAGCAGTACTTC. Encoded protein: CASSSPGGALSYEQYF.

This clone came up a few times. The rearrangement joins TRBV30 to TRBJ2-1, with unresolved D. Trimming removed 2 bases from V and 6 bases from J, with 2 bases in between. The CDR3 is made up of 10 amino acids. Germline V gene lookup returns CDR1 GTSNPN and CDR2 SVGIG (reference sequence). CDR3 region: CAWSLNEQFF. The CDR3 bases are TGTGCCTGGAGTCTCAATGAGCAGTTCTTC. Based on the CDR3 plus reference TRBV30 and TRBJ2-1, the full variable domain is SQTIHQWPATLVQPVGSPLSLECTVEGTSNPNLYWYRQAAGRGLQLLFYSVGIGQISSEVPQNLSASRPQDRQFILSSKKLLLSDSGFYLCAWSLNEQFFGPGTRLTVL.